The 16 T cell receptor beta chains listed next were all sequenced from one sample in a study of identical twins. TCRdb called the 5' RACE reads again in MiXCR, with one record for every CDR3 protein. Altogether hundreds of thousands of distinct CDR3 sequences are present, 15% to 20% being singletons, with the ten largest covering 13%. The sample also formed part of further work on T cells expressing NK-cell markers.

Material for sequencing was PBMCs. The source of these receptors is a woman under 30 in good health.

This sequence joins TRBV15 and TRBJ2-4, with a weak D call TRBD2 (6 bases). V lost 3 bases and J 2 bases, leaving 14 bases between the germline ends. In germline, CDR1 is LNHNV, CDR2 YYDKDF (reference sequence). The CDR3 is 16 residues long. CDR3 sequence (DNA): TGTGCCACCAGCAGGGGACTGACAGTTACCAAAAACATTCAGTACTTC. It is translated as CATSRGLTVTKNIQYF.

In this sample, this clonotype turned up a few times. The chain couples TRBV12-3 or TRBV12-4 to TRBJ2-5, with D unresolved. The CDR3 spans 14 residues. Between the trimmed V and J ends, which lost 3 bases and 5 bases, there was a span of 13 bases. CDR3 amino acids: CASSLLSVGETQYF. CDR3 DNA: TGTGCCAGCAGTTTGTTATCAGTGGGCGAGACCCAGTACTTC.

Remarks on this clonotype: The junction departs from the called germline gene at one end, perhaps through a read error. The CDR3 protein is CASNLATHGYTF. CDR3 DNA sequence: TGTGCCAGCAATTTAGCTACGCATGGCTACACCTTC. The rearrangement uses TRBV12-3 or TRBV12-4 and TRBJ1-2; D remains unclear. The length of the CDR3 is 12 residues.

A few counts support this clonotype. The chain links TRBV20-1 to TRBJ2-7; 13 bases map to TRBD2. The length of the CDR3 is 18 residues. J lost 5 bases, V lost 6 bases, and 19 bases had no gene match. Germline CDR1 DFQATT, CDR2 SNEGSKA (reference sequence). This CDR3 reads CSATDPTSGRGRRNEQYF. For the CDR3, the DNA is TGCAGTGCCACTGACCCAACTAGCGGGAGGGGTCGTCGGAACGAGCAGTACTTC.

This rearrangement joins TRBV20-1 to TRBJ2-7; D unclear. Trimming shortened V by 4 bases and J by 1 base, and 17 bases separated the two germline ends. Germline V lookup: CDR1 DFQATT, CDR2 SNEGSKA (reference sequence). The CDR3 length is 15 residues. CDR3 nucleotide sequence: TGCAGTGCTACTGACCCCTACACCTTATCCTACGAGCAGTACTTC. Protein sequence: CSATDPYTLSYEQYF.

This clonotype has more than one count but fewer than ten. The CDR3 DNA reads as TGTGCCAGCAGCTTATCCCGGGGGACTAGCGGGAACCACGAGCAGTACTTC. Its translation is CASSLSRGTSGNHEQYF. This sequence joins TRBV7-9 and TRBJ2-7; 13 bases map to TRBD2. The junction had 9 bases not matched to a gene; V was cut back by 2 bases and J by 5 bases. CDR3 length: 17 amino acids. Per germline, CDR1 SEHNR and CDR2 FQNEAQ (reference sequence).

The chain couples TRBV12-3 or TRBV12-4 to TRBJ2-1; perhaps TRBD1 as D (5 bases). The CDR3 spans 18 residues. V was shortened by 5 bases and J by 7 bases, with 27 bases between the two germline ends. CDR3 region: CASSPDWTSPISQNEQFF. CDR3 nucleotides: TGTGCCAGCAGTCCAGACTGGACAAGTCCAATTTCGCAAAATGAGCAGTTCTTC.

The chain uses TRBV12-3 or TRBV12-4 and TRBJ2-5, with 9 bases aligning to TRBD1. The CDR3 is made up of 14 amino acids. The junction had 7 bases not matched to a gene; V was cut back by 6 bases and J by 5 bases. The CDR3 coding sequence is TGTGCCAGCAGCCCGACAGGGGGTTTGGAGACCCAGTACTTC. This codes for CASSPTGGLETQYF.

This clonotype was found a few times. This chain links TRBV28 with TRBJ2-7, with TRBD1 identical over 10 bases. The ends lost 7 bases at V and 6 bases at J; junction bases unmatched: 6. This CDR3 region has 13 residues. CDR1 and CDR2 (germline): MDHEN, SYDVKM. In nucleotides, the CDR3 is TGTGCCAGCACCCGGGACAGGGGTTCCGAGCAGTACTTC. This sequence encodes CASTRDRGSEQYF.

The J gene is TRBJ2-3, the V gene TRBV4-2; 10 bases are a match to TRBD2. Germline V CDR1 and CDR2: LGHNA, YNFKEQ. CDR3 size: 15 residues. V gave up 3 bases and J gave up 7 bases; unmatched junction bases: 7. CDR3 region: CASSQERGGLHTQYF. CDR3 nucleotides: TGTGCCAGCAGCCAGGAGCGGGGGGGCCTCCATACGCAGTATTTT.

The chain uses TRBV10-3 and TRBJ2-7, with D tentatively TRBD1 or TRBD2 (6 bases each). This CDR3 contains 17 residues. Germline CDR1 and CDR2: ENHRY and SYGVKD. V dropped 6 bases and J dropped 0 bases, with 21 bases sitting between them. CDR3 protein: CAISDVLGGEGSYEQYF. The CDR3, as DNA: TGTGCCATCAGCGACGTTCTGGGGGGCGAGGGCTCCTACGAGCAGTACTTC.

This clonotype has only a few counts. The V call is TRBV12-3 or TRBV12-4, the J call TRBJ2-7; possible D gene TRBD1, 5 bases. Trimming left V 4 bases short and J 3 bases short, with 10 bases between. This CDR3 has 13 residues. The DNA for the CDR3 is TGTGCCAGCAGTTCCGACAGAGACTACGAGCAGTACTTC. This gives the protein CASSSDRDYEQYF.

The chain recombines TRBV29-1 with TRBJ2-7; the D is unclear. The V gene lost 4 bases and the J gene lost 0 bases, with 7 bases spanning the gap. The CDR3 loop spans 12 amino acids. Germline V gives CDR1 SQVTM, CDR2 ANQGSEA. CDR3 residues: CSVGKGSYEQYF. The CDR3 DNA reads TGCAGCGTTGGTAAGGGCTCCTACGAGCAGTACTTC.

This clonotype was seen a handful of times. The rearrangement links TRBV10-1 to TRBJ2-3, with a tentative D call TRBD1 (6 bases). The V and J ends lost 7 bases and 10 bases respectively, with 18 bases between them. CDR3 length equals 13 residues. Germline CDR1 WNHNN, CDR2 SYGVQD (reference sequence). The CDR3 region is CASKRTAFGAQYF. The CDR3 DNA reads TGCGCCAGCAAAAGGACAGCCTTCGGAGCGCAGTATTTT.

A few counts support this clonotype. Here the CDR3 DNA reads TGTGCCATCCGAAGGCTAGCGGAGGCACTAGCGAACACCGGGGAGCTGTTTTTT. Translated, it gives CAIRRLAEALANTGELFF. V and J are TRBV12-3 or TRBV12-4 and TRBJ2-2; 7 bases are shared with TRBD2. With V trimmed by 10 bases and J by 0 bases, 17 bases remained unmatched. This CDR3 contains 18 residues.

This clonotype has more than one count but fewer than ten. The rearrangement uses TRBV15 and TRBJ1-5, with D maybe TRBD1 (6 bases). The CDR3 covers 15 residues. The V gene's germline CDR1 is LNHNV and CDR2 YYDKDF (reference sequence). The ends were cut back, 0 bases at V and 7 bases at J, with 13 bases in the middle. The CDR3 nucleotides read TGTGCCACCAGCAGAGATTACAGGGCAGGGCAGCCCCAGCATTTT. This codes for CATSRDYRAGQPQHF.